A selection of T cell receptor beta chains follows, all from one sample in a study of shared clonotypes between healthy human individuals. Here immunoSEQ multiplex PCR was the method, and the copy in TCRdb shows in-frame clones only, minus some. The sample has 600,000 or so clones, 95% to 98% seen once; the top ten hold less than 0.35%. The sequenced sample was naive CD8+ T cells sorted from blood. The receptors were gathered from a man aged 25-45 years in good health. The CDR3 runs from the conserved cysteine through the conserved F or W. D genes are given only for firm matches. Clone size is stated in some rows and not others, as once, few, many or a class when expanded.

CASSHATDTYEQYF	TGTGCCAGCAGTCACGCCACAGACACCTACGAGCAGTACTTC	-	TRBV2	TRBJ2-7	-
CASSPRLAGDGADTQYF	TGTGCCAGCAGCCCCAGACTAGCGGGAGACGGCGCAGATACGCAGTATTTT	TRBD2	TRBV7-9	TRBJ2-3	-
CASSVASSYEQYF	TGTGCCAGCAGCGTAGCATCGTCCTACGAGCAGTACTTC	-	TRBV9	TRBJ2-7	-
CASSLSTGEVTDTQYF	TGTGCCAGCAGTTTATCCACCGGGGAGGTGACAGATACGCAGTATTTT	-	TRBV27	TRBJ2-3	once
CASSLSLGRGVVATNEKLFF	TGTGCCAGCAGCTTAAGCCTTGGCAGGGGCGTAGTTGCAACTAATGAAAAACTGTTTTTT	-	TRBV7-6	TRBJ1-4	-
CASTVGQVDEQYF	TGTGCCAGCACCGTTGGACAGGTCGACGAGCAGTACTTC	TRBD1	TRBV7-9	TRBJ2-7	-
CASSLGTSADIYEQYF	TGCGCCAGCAGCTTAGGAACTAGCGCGGATATCTACGAGCAGTACTTC	TRBD2	TRBV4-1	TRBJ2-7	-
CASSLTRSGPQTQYF	TGTGCCAGCAGCTTAACGAGATCGGGGCCCCAGACCCAGTACTTC	-	TRBV7-2	TRBJ2-5	-
CASSATDPGGTQYF	TGTGCCAGCAGCGCGACGGACCCTGGAGGGACCCAGTACTTC	-	TRBV9	TRBJ2-5	-
CASSLHYFRLAGGPDEQFF	TGTGCCAGCAGTTTACATTATTTCCGTCTAGCGGGAGGGCCGGATGAGCAGTTCTTC	TRBD2	TRBV27	TRBJ2-1	-
CASSRIATNEKLFF	TGCGCCAGCAGCCGCATCGCAACTAATGAAAAACTGTTTTTT	-	TRBV4-3	TRBJ1-4	-
CASSVWWGNTEAFF	TGTGCCAGCAGCGTCTGGTGGGGGAACACTGAAGCTTTCTTT	-	TRBV11-2	TRBJ1-1	-
CASSYDDLQETQYF	TGTGCCAGCAGTTACGATGACTTACAAGAGACCCAGTACTTC	-	TRBV6-5	TRBJ2-5	-
CAIREEGLTEQYF	TGTGCCATCAGGGAGGAGGGGCTTACGGAGCAGTACTTC	-	TRBV10-3	TRBJ2-7	once
CASKTGNYYGYTF	TGTGCCTCCAAGACGGGAAATTACTATGGCTACACCTTC	-	TRBV6-5	TRBJ1-2	-
CASSRAGGADTQYF	TGTGCCAGCAGTAGGGCGGGAGGGGCAGATACGCAGTATTTT	TRBD2	TRBV27	TRBJ2-3	-
CSVTSGIGNEQFF	TGCAGCGTTACTAGCGGGATTGGTAATGAGCAGTTCTTC	TRBD2	TRBV29-1	TRBJ2-1	-
CASSLGQGNEKLFF	TGCGCCAGCAGCTTGGGACAGGGCAATGAAAAACTGTTTTTT	TRBD1	TRBV5-1	TRBJ1-4	-
CSVRDRSYGYTF	TGCAGCGTCCGCGACAGGTCCTATGGCTACACCTTC	-	TRBV29-1	TRBJ1-2	-
CATSRALDRAPYEQYF	TGTGCCACCAGCAGAGCCTTGGACAGGGCCCCCTACGAGCAGTACTTC	TRBD1	TRBV15	TRBJ2-7	-